This T cell receptor (beta chain) comes out of a study of blood T cell repertoires in COVID-19. Overall study context: The study drew acute and convalescent COVID-19 samples from the United States, Italy and Spain. From T cells, B-cell-depleted T cells, or PBMCs came the material, which was cDNA or gDNA.

Method: immunoSEQ multiplex PCR; TCRdb's copy keeps in-frame clones and lacks some. This sample has some 260,000 clones, with 65% to 90% found just once. The CDR3 has 14 amino acids. The V gene end was trimmed by 5 bases and the J gene end by 1 base; junction bases not matched to a gene: 2. CDR1 is MDHEN and CDR2 is SYDVKM in the germline V gene. Specimen: peripheral blood. This rearrangement joins TRBV28 to TRBJ2-7, with TRBD2 identical over 10 bases. The TCR was taken from a woman of 80 years or more with active or convalescent COVID-19. Here the CDR3 DNA reads TGTGCCAGCAGTCTACTAGCGGGATCCTACGAGCAGTACTTC. This translates into CASSLLAGSYEQYF.